These 14 T cell receptor beta chains were sequenced from one sample in a study of T cell responses to AZD1222 COVID-19 vaccine. Sequenced by immunoSEQ multiplex PCR; TCRdb stores in-frame clones only, minus some. The sample lists roughly 100,000 clones, about 88% occurring once. The sequencing here drew on peripheral blood, taken 28 days after the second AZD1222 dose. The receptors derive from an adult who received the AZD1222 COVID-19 vaccine.

V usage is TRBV5-1 and J usage is TRBJ2-2, with D possibly matching TRBD1 (5 bases). The CDR3 extends over 14 amino acids. Germline V lookup: CDR1 SGHRS, CDR2 YFSETQ. Between the trimmed V and J ends, which lost 2 bases and 3 bases, there was a span of 8 bases. The CDR3 spells CASSLRGDTGELFF. CDR3 nucleotides: TGCGCCAGCAGCTTAAGGGGTGACACCGGGGAGCTGTTTTTT. Drawing the rest from reference TRBV5-1 and TRBJ2-2, the complete variable domain is KAGVTQTPRYLIKTRGQQVTLSCSPISGHRSVSWYQQTPGQGLQFLFEYFSETQRNKGNFPGRFSGRQFSNSRSEMNVSTLELGDSALYLCASSLRGDTGELFFGEGSRLTVL.

This rearrangement joins TRBV28 to TRBJ2-7, with 12 bases lining up with TRBD2. The V gene's germline CDR1 is MDHEN and CDR2 SYDVKM. Trimming removed 2 bases from V and 3 bases from J; junction bases left unmatched: 8. CDR3 size: 17 residues. For the CDR3, the DNA is TGTGCCAGCAGTTTAGCCCTAGCGGGAGGGCCGGACTACGAGCAGTACTTC. Translating it yields CASSLALAGGPDYEQYF.

The V gene is TRBV5-8, the J gene TRBJ2-3; 7 positions match TRBD1. In germline, CDR1 is SGHTS, CDR2 YDEGEE. V was clipped by 0 bases and J by 5 bases; unmatched bases: 3. This CDR3 comprises 14 residues. The CDR3 DNA reads TGTGCCAGCAGCTTGGGTCAGGGGGTAGATACGCAGTATTTT. It translates to CASSLGQGVDTQYF.

The rearrangement uses TRBV10-2 and TRBJ2-7, with no clear D. The germline V and J ends were trimmed by 8 bases and 4 bases, with 9 bases remaining between them. The CDR3 has 11 amino acids. In germline, CDR1 is WSHSY, CDR2 SAAADI. CDR3 residues: CASWGGYEQYF. The CDR3 DNA reads as TGCGCCAGCTGGGGTGGATACGAGCAGTACTTC.

The chain carries TRBV14 and TRBJ2-2; TRBD1 matches at 7 bases. There are 15 residues in the CDR3. With 4 bases clipped from V and 7 bases from J, the junction kept 9 bases outside the gene matches. Germline V gives CDR1 SGHDN, CDR2 FVKESK. The DNA for the CDR3 is TGTGCCAGCAGCCCCCGACAGGGATCGGGCGGGGAGCTGTTTTTT. As protein: CASSPRQGSGGELFF.

The V gene is TRBV6-1, the J gene TRBJ1-5; unclear D gene. V shed 1 base and J shed 5 bases, with 6 bases lying between them. The length of the CDR3 is 13 residues. Per the germline V gene, CDR1 is MNHNS and CDR2 is SASEGT. As DNA, the CDR3 is TGTGCCAGCAGTGAAGTAAGAGATCAGCCCCAGCATTTT. As protein: CASSEVRDQPQHF.

J is TRBJ2-7 and V is TRBV18; 10 bases fit TRBD1. Germline V gives CDR1 KGHSH, CDR2 LQKENI. The CDR3 totals 15 residues. The V gene end was trimmed by 2 bases and the J gene end by 0 bases; junction bases not matched to a gene: 1. The CDR3 is CASSPGTGVSYEQYF. The CDR3 DNA is TGTGCCAGCTCACCAGGGACAGGGGTCTCCTACGAGCAGTACTTC. The full variable domain, in which reference TRBV18 and TRBJ2-7 provide the parts outside the CDR3, is NAGVMQNPRHLVRRRGQEARLRCSPMKGHSHVYWYRQLPEEGLKFMVYLQKENIIDESGMPKERFSAEFPKEGPSILRIQQVVRGDSAAYFCASSPGTGVSYEQYFGPGTRLTVT.

This clone is a singleton in its sample. V is TRBV10-3 and J is TRBJ1-1; D is possibly TRBD1 (5 bases). The CDR3 has 14 residues. The V gene's germline CDR1 is ENHRY and CDR2 SYGVKD. V was pared by 2 bases and J by 2 bases, with 9 bases between. This chain's CDR3 is CAISEGRANTEAFF. The CDR3 coding sequence is TGTGCCATCAGTGAGGGCAGGGCAAACACTGAAGCTTTCTTT.

The rearrangement uses TRBV7-2 and TRBJ1-1; tentatively, D is TRBD1 (5 bases). CDR1 is SGHTA, CDR2 FQGNSA, per germline. The V end was cut by 3 bases, the J end by 1 base, with 12 bases between. The CDR3 totals 15 residues. The CDR3 reads CASSLDHQGNTEAFF. The CDR3 DNA reads as TGTGCCAGCAGCTTGGACCACCAGGGGAACACTGAAGCTTTCTTT.

The rearrangement joins TRBV28 to TRBJ2-5; D might be TRBD2 (6 bases). Trimming left V 2 bases short and J 2 bases short, with 18 bases between. Germline-derived CDR1 and CDR2 are MDHEN and SYDVKM. The CDR3 covers 17 residues. In DNA, the CDR3 is TGTGCCAGCAGTTTAATACGGGGGACGAACCCACAAGAGACCCAGTACTTC. It specifies CASSLIRGTNPQETQYF.

V and J are TRBV13 and TRBJ1-2; D uncertain. From germline, CDR1 is PRHDT and CDR2 FYEKMQ (reference sequence). The CDR3 totals 15 residues. V was cut by 2 bases and J by 8 bases, with 18 bases left in between. Here the CDR3 DNA reads TGTGCCAGCAGCTTAACGGTCGGGCTCGGAGTCGGCTACACCTTC. Translated, it gives CASSLTVGLGVGYTF.

This chain uses TRBV28 with TRBJ2-7, with 9 bases aligning to TRBD2. This CDR3 contains 15 residues. Germline loops: CDR1 MDHEN, CDR2 SYDVKM. V lost 10 bases, J lost 1 base, and 11 bases stayed unmatched. The DNA for the CDR3 is TGTGCCACCGAACCCCGCGGGAGGGCATCCTACGAGCAGTACTTC. Protein sequence: CATEPRGRASYEQYF.

The chain carries TRBV4-3 and TRBJ2-2; D remains unclear. CDR3 size: 16 residues. The V and J ends lost 2 bases and 6 bases respectively, with 16 bases between them. The germline V gene has CDR1 LGHNA and CDR2 YSLEER. DNA for the CDR3: TGCGCCAGCAGCCAATCCCCGGTGGGCTCGGCCGGGGAGCTGTTTTTT. It specifies CASSQSPVGSAGELFF.

The chain recombines TRBV11-3 with TRBJ2-5; the match to TRBD2 covers 8 bases. This CDR3 spans 15 amino acids. The germline CDR1 and CDR2 sequences are SGHNT and YENEEA. V was pared by 2 bases and J by 5 bases, with 7 bases of the junction left unmatched. The CDR3 DNA sequence: TGTGCCAGCAGCTTATCCAGCGGGAGAGGGGAGACCCAGTACTTC. Translated, it gives CASSLSSGRGETQYF.